The sequence of this T cell receptor beta chain was determined in a study of identical twins (dated by TCRdb to between 2015 and 2016). Looking at the study overall: The study deep-sequenced TCR alpha and beta repertoires from monozygotic twins, unrelated adults of various ages and cord blood to test whether fetal clonotypes persist. To rule out contamination, the twin experiments were replicated at different times with different library preparation protocols.

The paper's findings and limits, for the study overall: Excess twin sharing in beta out-of-frame sequences was weaker because fewer shared sequences lowered the signal-to-noise ratio. In monozygotic twins, out-of-frame TCR alpha sharing was systematically underestimated by recombination models, although the models agreed with sharing between unrelated individuals. Because the same donors could not be followed over many years, the conclusions depended on cross-sectional statistical analysis. Invariant T cells such as MAIT and iNKT could partly confound zero-insertion analyses, although diverse VJ usage argued against such confounding for most clonotypes. Out-of-frame TCR alpha sequences shared between twins showed an excess of low generation-probability sequences compared with coincidental sharing between unrelated individuals. Fewer insertions were carried by abundant cord blood beta clonotypes; a weaker similar trend was observed in young adult naive repertoires, while no such trend was observed in memory repertoires.

In the case of this clonotype: No antigen is known for it. No base quality information exists; no much larger clone differs at one position.

Libraries were made using 5' RACE. The sequencing machine was an Illumina HiSeq 2000. Template switching added a universal primer binding site, and the final cDNA carried a unique molecular identifier that allowed TCR cDNA molecules to be counted accurately. Specific primers in the conserved constant-segment region were used to synthesize first-strand cDNA for the TCR alpha and beta chains. To control for contamination, every cDNA library was double barcoded, receiving both a SMART-Mk sample barcode and Illumina barcodes. TruSeq adapter sequences and Illumina sample barcodes were added in two successive PCR steps. TCR alpha and beta cDNA libraries were sequenced on the Illumina HiSeq platform with custom primers. The authors' analysis ran thus. Unique molecular identifiers were extracted from raw reads with MiGEC, and CDR3 positions were determined with MiXCR. For each individual, recombination models were inferred using an EM algorithm with the repgenHMM and IGoR tools. Shared clonotype analysis was performed with the tcR package in R, normalizing sharing by the product of cloneset sizes. To study raw recombination free of thymic and clonal selection effects, out-of-frame nonproductive sequences were analyzed. The public reads were reprocessed in TCRdb via fastp at Q25 and MiXCR, keeping in-frame beta chains. Rows merge per CDR3 protein into single entries with the most common DNA and genes. Here the V and J calls rest on TCRdb's processing, not on the authors' analysis. Present in this sample are 650,000 to 750,000 distinct CDR3 sequences, 20% to 25% of which were seen just once. Clones ranked in the top ten supply 4% to 5.5% of the sample.

Only healthy Caucasian donors were included. Three pairs of female monozygotic twins, all aged about 18 to 29 years, made up the twin cohort. Peripheral blood mononuclear cells were the source from which RNA for the TCR libraries was isolated. The same specimen was also included in a second study, on T cells expressing NK-cell markers. As described in the second report: TCR beta-chain repertoires were profiled in sorted CD3+CD56+NKG2C+, CD3+CD56+NKG2C- and CD3+CD56-NKG2C+ T-cell subsets from eight donors. Among the eight sequenced donors, only one was HCMV-seronegative, while the other seven were HCMV-seropositive. In several experiments an anti-gammadeltaTCR antibody was added to restrict sorting to alphabetaTCR-expressing T cells. For about 6 donors, the dominant CD3+CD56+NKG2C+ clonotypes were among the top 10 CD8+ clonotypes and accounted for roughly 1.0-8% of CD8+ T cells. Those dominant clonotypes were again the most abundant among CD3+CD56-NKG2C+ cells in a few donors, at about 28.3-60.1%. Whether the expanded NKG2C-expressing T cell clones were specific for HCMV antigens remained unclear. The study sequenced eight donors, all healthy volunteers chosen at random: three men and five women. To determine HCMV serostatus, a commercial ELISA kit was used to detect HCMV-specific IgG in serum. For a handful of donors, bulk peripheral blood T-cell repertoires were additionally sequenced from unsorted PBMC. MIGEC was used to demultiplex reads and group reads by UMI, and MiTCR was used to assemble and quantify clonotypes. To remove erroneous sequences, TCR cDNA sequences were retained only when supported by two or more reads. The tcR package was used for downstream repertoire analysis, with clonotypes matched between fractions based on CDR3 nucleotide sequence plus V segment. VDJmatch was used to annotate antigen specificity against VDJdb, with one amino acid substitution in CDR3 allowed.

The sequenced sample was PBMCs. This TCR came from a woman in her late teens or twenties in good health.

Here is the DNA: TGCAGTGCTAGAGGAGGAACAAGCTATGGCTACACCTTC. This gives the protein CSARGGTSYGYTF. The chain is assembled from TRBV20-1 and TRBJ1-2, with the D gene too uncertain to name. The CDR3 goes from the cysteine to the phenylalanine over 13 residues. The kept DNA is CDR3 alone, 39 bases in frame from the first base. From the germline V gene (reference sequence), CDR1 is DFQATT and CDR2 is SNEGSKA. V is clipped by 1 base and J by 4 bases, and the sequence between their germline boundaries is 10 bases long.